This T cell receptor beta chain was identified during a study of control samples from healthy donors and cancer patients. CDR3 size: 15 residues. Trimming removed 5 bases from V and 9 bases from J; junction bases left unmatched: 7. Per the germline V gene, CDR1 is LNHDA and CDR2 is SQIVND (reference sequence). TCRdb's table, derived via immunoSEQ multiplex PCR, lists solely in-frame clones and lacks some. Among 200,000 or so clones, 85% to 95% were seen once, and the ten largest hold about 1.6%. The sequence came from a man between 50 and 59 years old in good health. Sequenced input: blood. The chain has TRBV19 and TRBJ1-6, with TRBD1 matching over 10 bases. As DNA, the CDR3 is TGTGCCAGTAGTCCCCAGACAGGGGGCTTTTCACCCCTCCACTTT. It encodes CASSPQTGGFSPLHF. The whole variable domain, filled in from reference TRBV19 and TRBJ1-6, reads DGGITQSPKYLFRKEGQNVTLSCEQNLNHDAMYWYRQDPGQGLRLIYYSQIVNDFQKGDIAEGYSVSREKKESFPLTVTSAQKNPTAFYLCASSPQTGGFSPLHFGNGTRLTVT.